The clone carrying this TCR beta chain was observed a handful of times. These data originate in a study of T cells in Graves' hyperthyroidism and ophthalmopathy. PBMCs were sourced from roughly 9.3 ml fresh peripheral blood. There were TCR beta CDR3 regions amplified from RNA transcripts. During a first-round RT-PCR of the TCR CDR3, the HTBI primer set was used. A single record per CDR3 protein comes from TCRdb applying MiXCR to the multiplex PCR reads. The top ten clones hold 39% of a sample with about 290,000 distinct CDR3 sequences, around a fifth of them seen once. Germline V gives CDR1 ENHRY, CDR2 SYGVKD. J was trimmed by 1 base and V by 6 bases; bases with no gene match: 1. The CDR3 spans 13 residues.

The sample comprised blood. The sequence was obtained from a man in his fifties with Graves' ophthalmopathy. V gene TRBV10-3 combines with J gene TRBJ2-5, with TRBD2 matching over 8 bases. The CDR3 coding sequence is TGTGCCATCAGGGGGACTAGCCAAGAGACCCAGTACTTC. Encoded protein: CAIRGTSQETQYF.